The 5 T cell receptor beta chains below all came from one sample that was sequenced in a study of T cell changes during pregnancy in multiple sclerosis. Sequenced by immunoSEQ multiplex PCR; TCRdb stores in-frame clones only, minus some. The sample has tens of thousands of clones, around 94% seen once. The sample here was CD4+ T cells from peripheral blood mononuclear cells, taken after pregnancy. These receptors all stem from a female donor with multiple sclerosis, enrolled in a pregnancy study.

The chain links TRBV21-1 to TRBJ2-1; the listed D gene, TRBD2, was not tested against the DNA. TRBV21-1 is an annotated pseudogene. The CDR3 runs 15 residues. CDR3 loop: CASSLTSGRGDEQFF. The CDR3 bases are TGTGCCAGCAGCTTAACTAGCGGGAGAGGGGATGAGCAGTTCTTC.

This clone was seen a handful of times. The J gene is TRBJ1-1, the V gene TRBV14; D gene ambiguous. This CDR3 has 13 residues. Trimming took off 6 bases at V and 3 bases at J, with 11 bases between the two ends. Germline V gives CDR1 SGHDN, CDR2 FVKESK. The CDR3 DNA reads as TGTGCCAGCAGTCGAGGTCCTGACACTGAAGCTTTCTTT. It is translated as CASSRGPDTEAFF.

V usage is TRBV19 and J usage is TRBJ1-1, with D hard to call. The CDR3 runs 15 residues. V lost 7 bases to trimming and J lost 5 bases, with 20 bases between them. Germline assignment: CDR1 LNHDA and CDR2 SQIVND (reference sequence). Here the CDR3 reads CASNPGPGRGTEAFF. CDR3 bases: TGTGCCAGTAATCCGGGCCCCGGGCGGGGAACTGAAGCTTTCTTT.

The chain couples TRBV19 to TRBJ1-1, with 9 nucleotides matching TRBD1. CDR3 length: 14 residues. Unmatched junction bases numbered 11, after V lost 9 bases and J lost 6 bases. CDR1 and CDR2 (germline): LNHDA, SQIVND (reference sequence). The CDR3 bases are TGTGCCAGCATAACACAGGGGGCGTGGGCTGAAGCTTTCTTT. Its protein is CASITQGAWAEAFF.

The J gene is TRBJ1-2, the V gene TRBV28; unclear D gene. The CDR3 contains 11 residues. Trimming shortened V by 1 base and J by 7 bases, and 4 bases separated the two germline ends. The germline V gene encodes CDR1 MDHEN and CDR2 SYDVKM. CDR3 nucleotide sequence: TGTGCCAGCAGTTTATCGCGTGGCTACACCTTC. It yields the protein CASSLSRGYTF.